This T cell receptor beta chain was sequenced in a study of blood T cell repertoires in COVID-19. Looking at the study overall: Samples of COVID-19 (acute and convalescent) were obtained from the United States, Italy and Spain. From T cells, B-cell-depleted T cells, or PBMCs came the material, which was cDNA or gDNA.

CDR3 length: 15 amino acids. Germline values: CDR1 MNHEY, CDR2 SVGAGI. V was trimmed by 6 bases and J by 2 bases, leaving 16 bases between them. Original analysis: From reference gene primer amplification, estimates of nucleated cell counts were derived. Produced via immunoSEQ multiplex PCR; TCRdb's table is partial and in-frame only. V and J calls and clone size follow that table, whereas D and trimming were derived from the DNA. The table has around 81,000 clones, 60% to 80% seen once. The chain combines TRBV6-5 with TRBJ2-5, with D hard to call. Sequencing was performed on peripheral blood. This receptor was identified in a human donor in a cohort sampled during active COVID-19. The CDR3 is CASSLAELKQETQYF. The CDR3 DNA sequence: TGTGCCAGCAGCCTCGCCGAACTGAAACAAGAGACCCAGTACTTC.